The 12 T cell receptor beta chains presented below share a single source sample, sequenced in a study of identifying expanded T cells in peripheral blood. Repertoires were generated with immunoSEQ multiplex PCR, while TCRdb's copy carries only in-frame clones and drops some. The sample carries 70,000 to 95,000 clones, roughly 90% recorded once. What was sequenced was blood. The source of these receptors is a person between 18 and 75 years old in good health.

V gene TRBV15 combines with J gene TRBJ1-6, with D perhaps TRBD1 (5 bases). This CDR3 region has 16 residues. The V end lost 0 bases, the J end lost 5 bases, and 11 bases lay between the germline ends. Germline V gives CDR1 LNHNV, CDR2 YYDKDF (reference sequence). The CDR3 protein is CATSRDEGRDNSPLHF. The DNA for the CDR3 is TGTGCCACCAGCAGAGATGAGGGACGGGATAATTCACCCCTCCACTTT. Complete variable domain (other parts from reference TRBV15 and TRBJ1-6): DAMVIQNPRYQVTQFGKPVTLSCSQTLNHNVMYWYQQKSSQAPKLLFHYYDKDFNNEADTPDNFQSRRPNTSFCFLDIRSPGLGDTAMYLCATSRDEGRDNSPLHFGNGTRLTVT.

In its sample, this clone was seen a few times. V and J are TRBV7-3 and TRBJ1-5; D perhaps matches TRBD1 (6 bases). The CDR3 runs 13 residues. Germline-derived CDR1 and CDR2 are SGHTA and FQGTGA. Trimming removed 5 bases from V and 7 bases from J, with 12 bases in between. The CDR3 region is CASSSTRGQPQHF. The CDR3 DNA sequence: TGTGCCAGCAGCAGCACCAGGGGCCAGCCCCAGCATTTT. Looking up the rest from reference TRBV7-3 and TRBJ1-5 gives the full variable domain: GAGVSQTPSNKVTEKGKYVELRCDPISGHTALYWYRQSLGQGPEFLIYFQGTGAADDSGLPNDRFFAVRPEGSVSTLKIQRTERGDSAVYLCASSSTRGQPQHFGDGTRLSIL.

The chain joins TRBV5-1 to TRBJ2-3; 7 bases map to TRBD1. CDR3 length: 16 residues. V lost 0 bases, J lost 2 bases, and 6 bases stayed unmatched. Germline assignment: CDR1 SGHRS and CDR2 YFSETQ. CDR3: CASSLGVGQATDTQYF. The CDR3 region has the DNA TGCGCCAGCAGCTTGGGGGTCGGACAGGCCACAGATACGCAGTATTTT.

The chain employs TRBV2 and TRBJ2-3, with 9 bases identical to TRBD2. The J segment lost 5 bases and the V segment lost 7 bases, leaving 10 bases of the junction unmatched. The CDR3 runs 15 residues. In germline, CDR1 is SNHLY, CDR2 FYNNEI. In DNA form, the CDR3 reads TGTGCCAGCAAAGGGCGCGGGAGGGTGCAAGATACGCAGTATTTT. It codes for CASKGRGRVQDTQYF.

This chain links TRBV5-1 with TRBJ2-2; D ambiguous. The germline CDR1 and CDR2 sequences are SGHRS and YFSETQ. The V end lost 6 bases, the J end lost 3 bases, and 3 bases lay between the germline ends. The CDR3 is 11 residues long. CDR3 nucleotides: TGCGCCAGCACAGACACCGGGGAGCTGTTTTTT. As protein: CASTDTGELFF.

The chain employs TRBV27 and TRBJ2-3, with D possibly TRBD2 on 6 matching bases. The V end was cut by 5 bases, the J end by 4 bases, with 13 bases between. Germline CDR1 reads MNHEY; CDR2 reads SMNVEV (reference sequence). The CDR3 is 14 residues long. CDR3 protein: CASSRDWLSDTQYF. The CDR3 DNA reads TGTGCCAGCAGTCGGGACTGGCTTTCAGATACGCAGTATTTT.

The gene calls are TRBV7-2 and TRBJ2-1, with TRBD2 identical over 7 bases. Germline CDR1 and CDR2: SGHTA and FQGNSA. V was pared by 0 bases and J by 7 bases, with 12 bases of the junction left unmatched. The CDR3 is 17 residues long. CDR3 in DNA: TGTGCCAGCAGCTTAGCGGGGTGGGAGGGCCGTATAAATGAGCAGTTCTTC. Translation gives CASSLAGWEGRINEQFF.

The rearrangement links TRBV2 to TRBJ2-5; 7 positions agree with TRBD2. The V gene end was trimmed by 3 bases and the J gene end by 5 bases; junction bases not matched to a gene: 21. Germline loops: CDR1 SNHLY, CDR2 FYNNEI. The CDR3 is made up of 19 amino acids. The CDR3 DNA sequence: TGTGCCAGCAGTGACACCGCATTGGGGCGCGCGGGAGTGAGGGAGACCCAGTACTTC. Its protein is CASSDTALGRAGVRETQYF.

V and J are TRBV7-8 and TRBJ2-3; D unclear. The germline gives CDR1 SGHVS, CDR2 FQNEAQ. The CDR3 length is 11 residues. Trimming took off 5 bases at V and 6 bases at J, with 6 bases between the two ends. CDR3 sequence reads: CASSQTDTQYF. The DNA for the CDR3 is TGTGCCAGCAGCCAGACGGATACGCAGTATTTT.

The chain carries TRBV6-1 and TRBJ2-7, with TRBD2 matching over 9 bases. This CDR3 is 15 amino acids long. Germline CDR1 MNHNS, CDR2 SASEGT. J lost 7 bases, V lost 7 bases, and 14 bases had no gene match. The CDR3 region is CASILLGGGAGEQYF. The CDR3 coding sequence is TGTGCCAGCATCCTCCTGGGCGGGGGGGCCGGTGAGCAGTACTTC.

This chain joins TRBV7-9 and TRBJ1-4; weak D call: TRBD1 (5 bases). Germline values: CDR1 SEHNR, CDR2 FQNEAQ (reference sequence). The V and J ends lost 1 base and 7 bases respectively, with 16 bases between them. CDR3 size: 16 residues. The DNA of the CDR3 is TGTGCCAGCAGCTTAGTAGGCGCTGGGGGGACTGAAAAACTGTTTTTT. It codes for CASSLVGAGGTEKLFF.

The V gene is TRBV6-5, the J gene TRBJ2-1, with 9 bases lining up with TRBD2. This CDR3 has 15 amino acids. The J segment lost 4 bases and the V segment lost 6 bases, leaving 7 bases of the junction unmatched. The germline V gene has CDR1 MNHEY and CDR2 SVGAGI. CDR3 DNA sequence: TGTGCCAGCAGCCTAACTAGCGGGCGATACAATGAGCAGTTCTTC. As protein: CASSLTSGRYNEQFF.